The 10 T cell receptor beta chains in this list originate from one sample, sequenced in a study of T cells in Graves' hyperthyroidism and ophthalmopathy. RNA transcripts provided the source from which TCR beta CDR3 regions were amplified. Using the HTBI primer set, a first-round RT-PCR was run on the TCR CDR3. TCRdb re-called the multiplex PCR reads with MiXCR, one entry per CDR3 protein. The sample contains some 440,000 distinct CDR3 sequences, around 16% of which appear only once. Specimen: blood. All receptors derive from a woman aged 18 to 35 with Graves' hyperthyroidism.

In its sample, this clonotype was seen a few times. The chain has TRBV5-1 and TRBJ2-1; 7 bases agree with TRBD1. V lost 4 bases to trimming and J lost 2 bases; unmatched junction nucleotides: 9. The CDR3 is made up of 16 amino acids. Germline V CDR1 and CDR2: SGHRS, YFSETQ. The CDR3 sequence is CASSVEPGQTYNEQFF. DNA for the CDR3: TGCGCCAGCAGCGTCGAACCGGGACAGACCTACAATGAGCAGTTCTTC.

This clonotype has ten or more counts. The V call is TRBV9, the J call TRBJ2-1; no clear D gene. Trimming left V 4 bases short and J 3 bases short, with 8 bases between. The CDR3 is 13 amino acids. In germline, CDR1 is SGDLS, CDR2 YYNGEE. The CDR3 bases are TGTGCCAGCAGCCCCGACAACTACAATGAGCAGTTCTTC. It encodes CASSPDNYNEQFF.

The sample holds a few counts of this clonotype. The V call is TRBV5-4, the J call TRBJ2-1; D not certain. The CDR3 extends over 14 amino acids. Trimming shortened V by 1 base and J by 6 bases, and 11 bases separated the two germline ends. Germline CDR1 SGHNT, CDR2 YYREEE (reference sequence). Here the CDR3 reads CASSLLGSGNEQFF. The CDR3 DNA sequence: TGTGCCAGCAGCTTGTTGGGCTCGGGCAATGAGCAGTTCTTC.

This clonotype occurred many times. This chain joins TRBV29-1 and TRBJ1-2, with no clear D. Germline V gene lookup returns CDR1 SQVTM and CDR2 ANQGSEA. The CDR3 totals 14 residues. CDR3 in amino acids: CSDGYGKESYGYTF. As DNA, the CDR3 is TGCAGTGATGGGTATGGGAAAGAAAGCTATGGCTACACCTTC.

On this clonotype: A junction boundary mismatches the germline segment, possibly from a read error. V is TRBV5-1 and J is TRBJ2-2, with 8 bases fitting TRBD1. The germline CDR1 and CDR2 sequences are SGHRS and YFSETQ. The CDR3 sequence is 15 residues long. The CDR3: CVSSPGQGWTGELFF. CDR3 DNA: TGCGTCAGCAGCCCCGGACAGGGTTGGACCGGGGAGCTGTTTTTT.

This clonotype was recorded at least ten times. J is TRBJ2-3 and V is TRBV20-1, with TRBD2 matching over 7 bases. V dropped 3 bases and J dropped 2; count of bases not matched to a gene: 8. The germline V gene encodes CDR1 DFQATT and CDR2 SNEGSKA (reference sequence). This CDR3 has 15 residues. Here the CDR3 reads CSASRLSGDTDTQYF. The DNA of the CDR3 is TGCAGTGCTAGCCGCCTCAGCGGGGACACAGATACGCAGTATTTT.

In this sample, this clonotype turned up many times. The chain employs TRBV4-1 and TRBJ2-2; D call uncertain. CDR3 length: 15 amino acids. V lost 0 bases and J 4 bases, leaving 9 bases between the germline ends. Germline lookup yields CDR1 MGHRA and CDR2 YSYEKL. CDR3: CASSQDGPATGELFF. The CDR3, as DNA: TGCGCCAGCAGCCAAGATGGACCGGCCACCGGGGAGCTGTTTTTT.

This clonotype was observed many times. This chain joins TRBV3-1 and TRBJ2-1; 10 bases are a match to TRBD2. In germline, CDR1 is LGHDT, CDR2 YNNKEL (reference sequence). V lost 3 bases, J lost 4 bases, and 3 bases stayed unmatched. This CDR3 has 15 amino acids. The CDR3 DNA sequence: TGTGCCAGCAGCCATAGCGGGGGGCGGTACAATGAGCAGTTCTTC. Its translation: CASSHSGGRYNEQFF.

The chain employs TRBV5-1 and TRBJ1-3; D gene uncertain. The CDR3 contains 16 residues. V lost 5 bases, J lost 0 bases, and 15 bases lay in between. The germline CDR1 and CDR2 sequences are SGHRS and YFSETQ. As DNA, the CDR3 is TGCGCCAGCAGTTACTCCGACACGAACTCTGGAAACACCATATATTTT. The encoded protein is CASSYSDTNSGNTIYF.

This clonotype was detected once. V gene TRBV10-3 combines with J gene TRBJ2-7; a weak D match, TRBD2 (5 bases). Germline values: CDR1 ENHRY, CDR2 SYGVKD. This CDR3 has 14 residues. V lost 7 bases and J 3 bases, leaving 16 bases between the germline ends. CDR3 coding DNA: TGTGCCATCACCGTGGAGGAGCGGAGCTACGAGCAGTACTTC. Protein product: CAITVEERSYEQYF.